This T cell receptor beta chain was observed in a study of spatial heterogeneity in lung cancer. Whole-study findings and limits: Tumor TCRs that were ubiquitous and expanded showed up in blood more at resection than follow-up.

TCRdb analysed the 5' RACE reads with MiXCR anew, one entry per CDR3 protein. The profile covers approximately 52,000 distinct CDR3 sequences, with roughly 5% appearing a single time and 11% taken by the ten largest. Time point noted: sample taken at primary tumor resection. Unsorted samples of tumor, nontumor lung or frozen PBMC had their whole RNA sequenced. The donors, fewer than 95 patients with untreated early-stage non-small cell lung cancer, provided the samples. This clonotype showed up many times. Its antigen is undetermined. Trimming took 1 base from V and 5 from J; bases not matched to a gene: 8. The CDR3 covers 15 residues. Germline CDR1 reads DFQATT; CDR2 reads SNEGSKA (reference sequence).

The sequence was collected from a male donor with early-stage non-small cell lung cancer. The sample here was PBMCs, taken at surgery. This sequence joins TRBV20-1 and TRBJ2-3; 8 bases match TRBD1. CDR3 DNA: TGCAGTGCTAGAGTGGAGACAGGGGTGGAAGATACGCAGTATTTT. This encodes CSARVETGVEDTQYF.